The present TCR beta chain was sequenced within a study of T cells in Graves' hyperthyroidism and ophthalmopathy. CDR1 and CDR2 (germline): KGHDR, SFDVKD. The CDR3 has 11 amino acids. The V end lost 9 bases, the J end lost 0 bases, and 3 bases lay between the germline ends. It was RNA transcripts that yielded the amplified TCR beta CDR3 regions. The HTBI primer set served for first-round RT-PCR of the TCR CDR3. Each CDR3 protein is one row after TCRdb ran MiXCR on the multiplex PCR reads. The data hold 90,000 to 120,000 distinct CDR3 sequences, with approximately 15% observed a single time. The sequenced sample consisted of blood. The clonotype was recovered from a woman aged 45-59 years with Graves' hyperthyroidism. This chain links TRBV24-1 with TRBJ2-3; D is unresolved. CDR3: CATGSTDTQYF. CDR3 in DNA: TGTGCCACCGGTAGCACAGATACGCAGTATTTT.